The 12 T cell receptor beta chains below all came from one sample that was sequenced in a study of blood T cell repertoires in COVID-19 (dated by TCRdb to 2018 to 2020). Preparation of the library involved the immunoSEQ multiplex PCR assay. TCRdb mirrors the immuneACCESS table, restricted to in-frame sequences. Some clones are absent from its copies; in checked studies, under half trace to an unresolved V gene, and the reason for the others is unknown. This sample has around 300,000 clones in its table, and 88% of those were observed once. The ten largest clones take up 1.5% to 2% of the sample. The sequenced sample consisted of peripheral blood. The receptors originated from a woman between 25 and 40 years old with COVID-19, enrolled during active disease.

The CDR3 DNA reads TGTGCCAGCAGTCACAGGACGAACACCGGGGAGCTGTTTTTT. Encoded protein: CASSHRTNTGELFF. This sequence joins TRBV7-9 and TRBJ2-2; possibly TRBD1 for D (5 bases). The V gene's germline CDR1 is SEHNR and CDR2 FQNEAQ (reference sequence). The CDR3 has 14 amino acids. Trimming took off 6 bases at V and 0 bases at J, with 8 bases between the two ends.

The chain combines TRBV27 with TRBJ2-1; 7 nucleotides line up with TRBD1. The CDR3 contains 17 residues. The ends lost 3 bases at V and 0 bases at J; junction bases unmatched: 8. Germline loops: CDR1 MNHEY, CDR2 SMNVEV (reference sequence). CDR3 protein: CASSFSGTANSYNEQFF. CDR3 sequence (DNA): TGTGCCAGCAGTTTCTCCGGGACAGCAAACTCCTACAATGAGCAGTTCTTC.

The rearrangement joins TRBV2 to TRBJ2-6; 7 bases are shared with TRBD1. Germline trimming cut 8 bases from V and 0 bases from J; bases unmatched to any gene: 7. The CDR3 spans 16 residues. Germline-derived CDR1 and CDR2 are SNHLY and FYNNEI. The CDR3 protein is CASGRQGRSGANVLTF. The CDR3 bases are TGTGCCAGCGGGAGACAGGGCCGCTCTGGGGCCAACGTCCTGACTTTC.

J is TRBJ1-6 and V is TRBV7-2; the match to TRBD1 covers 10 bases. Germline CDR1 and CDR2: SGHTA and FQGNSA. Losses at the gene ends were 3 bases for V and 10 bases for J; bases not matched to a gene: 15. CDR3 size: 18 residues. The CDR3 DNA sequence: TGTGCCAGCAGCTTTAGGCAGGCGGAAGACAGGGGGCGATCACCCCTCCACTTT. Translated, it gives CASSFRQAEDRGRSPLHF.

This sequence joins TRBV6-5 and TRBJ1-1; no reliable D call. V was clipped by 2 bases and J by 6 bases, with 4 bases between them. The CDR3 length is 11 residues. CDR1 and CDR2 from the germline V gene are MNHEY and SVGAGI. The CDR3 DNA follows: TGTGCCAGCAGTTACGGGCCTGAAGCTTTCTTT. Translated: CASSYGPEAFF.

The chain combines TRBV12-3 or TRBV12-4 with TRBJ1-4; no firm D call. With 6 bases removed from V and 8 bases from J, the gap between germline ends came to 7 bases. This CDR3 has 11 amino acids. The chain's CDR3 is CASSLKEKLFF. CDR3 bases: TGTGCCAGCAGCCTAAAAGAAAAACTGTTTTTT.

This clone was detected only a few times. The chain combines TRBV4-1 with TRBJ1-4; no definite D call. The germline V gene has CDR1 MGHRA and CDR2 YSYEKL. The CDR3 spans 13 residues. V dropped 1 base and J dropped 7 bases, with 7 bases sitting between them. CDR3 coding DNA: TGCGCCAGCAGCCAAGCCCTAACTGAAAAACTGTTTTTT. Its translation: CASSQALTEKLFF.

This sequence joins TRBV15 and TRBJ2-3; D remains unclear. Trimming left V 4 bases short and J 5 bases short, with 4 bases between. From germline, CDR1 is LNHNV and CDR2 YYDKDF (reference sequence). This CDR3 is built from 11 residues. The CDR3 nucleotides are TGTGCCACCAGCATCGGAGATACGCAGTATTTT. Protein sequence: CATSIGDTQYF. The variable domain in full, with the rest retrieved from reference TRBV15 and TRBJ2-3, is DAMVIQNPRYQVTQFGKPVTLSCSQTLNHNVMYWYQQKSSQAPKLLFHYYDKDFNNEADTPDNFQSRRPNTSFCFLDIRSPGLGDTAMYLCATSIGDTQYFGPGTRLTVL.

This rearrangement joins TRBV15 to TRBJ1-4, with D possibly being TRBD1 (5 bases). Trimming took off 1 base at V and 0 bases at J, with 12 bases between the two ends. The germline CDR1 and CDR2 sequences are LNHNV and YYDKDF (reference sequence). The CDR3 contains 17 residues. The CDR3 sequence is CATSRVKGSTTNEKLFF. The CDR3 bases are TGTGCCACCAGCAGAGTTAAGGGGTCCACAACTAATGAAAAACTGTTTTTT.

Only a few counts were recorded for this clone. The gene calls are TRBV6-1 and TRBJ1-1, with 8 bases that match TRBD1. There are 15 residues in the CDR3. CDR1 is MNHNS and CDR2 is SASEGT in the germline V gene. V lost 3 bases to trimming and J lost 1 base; unmatched junction nucleotides: 4. The CDR3 DNA follows: TGTGCCAGCAGTGATACAGGGGGAGAGAACACTGAAGCTTTCTTT. Translation gives CASSDTGGENTEAFF.

The chain carries TRBV7-8 and TRBJ2-7; 7 positions match TRBD1. This CDR3 spans 15 amino acids. V lost 5 bases to trimming and J lost 1 base; unmatched junction nucleotides: 8. The germline V gene has CDR1 SGHVS and CDR2 FQNEAQ. The CDR3 loop is CASSTIRTGSYEQYF. In DNA form, the CDR3 reads TGTGCCAGCAGCACCATTCGGACAGGATCCTACGAGCAGTACTTC.

The CDR3 loop reads CASSSPETRNQETQYF. CDR3 sequence (DNA): TGTGCCAGCAGCTCACCTGAGACACGAAACCAAGAGACCCAGTACTTC. The chain joins TRBV7-9 to TRBJ2-5; D remains unclear. Trimming removed 4 bases from V and 0 bases from J, with 15 bases in between. The germline gives CDR1 SEHNR, CDR2 FQNEAQ (reference sequence). The CDR3 is 16 amino acids.